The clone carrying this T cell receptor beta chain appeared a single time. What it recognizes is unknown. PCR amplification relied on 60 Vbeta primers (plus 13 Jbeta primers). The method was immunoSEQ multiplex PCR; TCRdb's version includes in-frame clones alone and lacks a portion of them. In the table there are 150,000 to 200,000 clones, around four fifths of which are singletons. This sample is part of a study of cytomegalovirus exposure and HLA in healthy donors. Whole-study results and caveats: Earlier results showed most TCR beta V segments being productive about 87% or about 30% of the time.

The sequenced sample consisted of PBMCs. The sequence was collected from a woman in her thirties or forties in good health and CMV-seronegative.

CDR3 protein: CASSQEIRAGADTQYF. The CDR3 DNA reads TGCGCCAGCAGCCAAGAAATACGAGCGGGAGCTGATACGCAGTATTTT. The rearrangement joins TRBV4-3 to TRBJ2-3, with TRBD2 identical over 8 bases. This CDR3 has 16 amino acids. The V segment lost 0 bases and the J segment 6 bases; nucleotides outside the gene matches: 8. In germline, CDR1 is LGHNA, CDR2 YSLEER.